This T cell receptor beta chain was recovered during a study of blood T cell repertoires in COVID-19. Study-level information: Whether acute or convalescent, the COVID-19 samples came from the United States, Italy and Spain. Sample material is recorded as cDNA or gDNA derived from T cells, B-cell-depleted T cells, or PBMCs.

Germline-derived CDR1 and CDR2 are MDHEN and SYDVKM. The CDR3 extends over 14 amino acids. The trim removed 10 bases at V and 7 bases at J, leaving 10 bases unmatched. The authors' processing: For nucleated cells, counts were estimated from reference gene primer amplification. TCRdb's copy holds only in-frame clones and misses some; the assay was immunoSEQ multiplex PCR. D and trimming were read from the DNA, whereas the V and J calls and clone size are those reported in that table. In the table there are nearly 200,000 clones, roughly 88% of which are singletons. The material sequenced was peripheral blood. The chain has TRBV28 and TRBJ1-4; 9 bases map to TRBD1. The TCR was taken from a woman aged 40 to 50 who had recovered from COVID-19. In nucleotides, the CDR3 is TGTGCCACAACCTCCGGGACAGGGAGTGAAAAACTGTTTTTT. Its protein product is CATTSGTGSEKLFF.